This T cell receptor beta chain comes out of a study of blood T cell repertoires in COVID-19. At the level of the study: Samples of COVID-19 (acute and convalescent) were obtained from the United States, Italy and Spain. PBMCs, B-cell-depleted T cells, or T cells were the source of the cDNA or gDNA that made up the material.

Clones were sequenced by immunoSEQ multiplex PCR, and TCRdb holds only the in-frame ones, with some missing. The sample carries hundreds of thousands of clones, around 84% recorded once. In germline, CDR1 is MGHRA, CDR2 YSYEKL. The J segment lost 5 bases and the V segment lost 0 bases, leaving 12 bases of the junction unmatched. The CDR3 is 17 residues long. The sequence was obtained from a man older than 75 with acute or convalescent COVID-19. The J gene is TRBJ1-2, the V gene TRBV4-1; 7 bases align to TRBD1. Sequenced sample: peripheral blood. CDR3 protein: CASSQDGTAFGGYGYTF. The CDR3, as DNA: TGCGCCAGCAGCCAAGACGGGACAGCTTTTGGGGGGTATGGCTACACCTTC.